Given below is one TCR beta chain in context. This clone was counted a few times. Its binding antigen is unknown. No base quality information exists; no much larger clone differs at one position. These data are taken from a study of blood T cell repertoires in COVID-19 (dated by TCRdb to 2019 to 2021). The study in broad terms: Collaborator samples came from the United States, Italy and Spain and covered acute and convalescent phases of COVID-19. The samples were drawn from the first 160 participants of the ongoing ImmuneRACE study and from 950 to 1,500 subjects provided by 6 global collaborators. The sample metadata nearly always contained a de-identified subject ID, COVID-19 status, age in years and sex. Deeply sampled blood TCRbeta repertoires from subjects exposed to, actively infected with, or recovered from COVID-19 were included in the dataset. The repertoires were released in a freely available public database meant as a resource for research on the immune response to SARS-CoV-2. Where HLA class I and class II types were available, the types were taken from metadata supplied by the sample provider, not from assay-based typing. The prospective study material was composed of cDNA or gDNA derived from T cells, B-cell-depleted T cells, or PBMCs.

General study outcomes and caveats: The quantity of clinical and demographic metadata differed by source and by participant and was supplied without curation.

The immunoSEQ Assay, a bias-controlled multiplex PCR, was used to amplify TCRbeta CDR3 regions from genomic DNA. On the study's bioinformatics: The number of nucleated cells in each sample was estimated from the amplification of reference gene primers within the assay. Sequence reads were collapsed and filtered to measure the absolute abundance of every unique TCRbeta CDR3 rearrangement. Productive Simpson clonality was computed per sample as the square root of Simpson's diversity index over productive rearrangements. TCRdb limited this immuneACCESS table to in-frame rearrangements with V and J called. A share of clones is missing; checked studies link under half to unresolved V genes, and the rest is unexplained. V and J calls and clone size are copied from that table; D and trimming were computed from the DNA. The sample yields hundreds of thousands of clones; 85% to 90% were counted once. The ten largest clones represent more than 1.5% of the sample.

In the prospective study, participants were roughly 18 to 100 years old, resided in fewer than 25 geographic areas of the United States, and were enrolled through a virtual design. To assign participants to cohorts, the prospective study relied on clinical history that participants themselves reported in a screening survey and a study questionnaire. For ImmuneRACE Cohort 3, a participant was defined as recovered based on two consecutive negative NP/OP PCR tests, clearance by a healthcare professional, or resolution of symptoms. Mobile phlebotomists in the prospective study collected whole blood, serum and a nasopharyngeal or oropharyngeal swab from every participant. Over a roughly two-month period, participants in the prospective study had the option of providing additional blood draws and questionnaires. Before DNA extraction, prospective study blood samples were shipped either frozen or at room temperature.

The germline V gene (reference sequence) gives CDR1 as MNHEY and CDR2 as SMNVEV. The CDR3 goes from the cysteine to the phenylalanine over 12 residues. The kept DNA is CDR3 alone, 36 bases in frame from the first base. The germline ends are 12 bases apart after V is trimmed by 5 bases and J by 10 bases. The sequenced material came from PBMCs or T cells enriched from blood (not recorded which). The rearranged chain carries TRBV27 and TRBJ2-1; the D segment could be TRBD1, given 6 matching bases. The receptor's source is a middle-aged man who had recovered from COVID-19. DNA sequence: TGTGCCAGCAGTCCATTAAGGGGGGAGCAGTTCTTC. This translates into CASSPLRGEQFF.